This T cell receptor (beta chain) was profiled in a study of chemoradiotherapy in HPV16-positive cancers. The CDR3 is made up of 10 amino acids. The germline V gene encodes CDR1 DFQATT and CDR2 SNEGSKA (reference sequence). Trimming removed 5 bases at V and 8 bases at J, with 7 bases between. Repertoires were generated with immunoSEQ multiplex PCR, while TCRdb's copy carries only in-frame clones and drops some. The table includes 1,500 to 2,500 clones, almost 90% detected once. Over chemoradiotherapy, repertoires were sampled more than once. The gene calls are TRBV20-1 and TRBJ1-3, with D hard to call. This TCR came from a human donor with HPV-associated anogenital cancer. Sample: tumor tissue, taken from a patient who underwent chemoradiotherapy. The CDR3 DNA sequence: TGCAGTGCTTATGGGGACACCATATATTTT. Amino acids: CSAYGDTIYF.